This TCR beta chain was obtained from a study of T cell repertoires in cytomegalovirus infection. The overall study: HLA-C-restricted CMV epitopes, recently identified, and well-studied HLA-B-restricted ones were used by the study. A matching HLA type, together with CMV infection, was signaled by public TCR beta signatures. Overall study findings and caveats: People with CMV and the relevant HLA were identified by cumulative public TCR beta family frequency. Ex vivo, HLA-C-restricted CMV-specific TCR beta clonotypes prevailed over the rest of the response.

TCRdb fed the reads into MiXCR, producing one record per CDR3 protein. The data contain hundreds of thousands of distinct CDR3 sequences, over 25% of them singletons. Germline loops: CDR1 SSHAT, CDR2 FNYEAQ (reference sequence). The CDR3 has 14 residues. This clonotype was seen more than once but under ten times. Its antigen is not identified. The sequencing used cultured CD8+ T cells from PBMCs, collected from culture after CMV antigen stimulation. The chain combines TRBV7-7 with TRBJ2-3; 7 positions agree with TRBD2. The TCR comes from a human donor in good health (CMV status not recorded). Some clones in this sample may be carry-over from other donors' samples. The CDR3 sequence: CVSRNGLVTDTQYF. In DNA, the CDR3 is TGTGTCAGTCGTAACGGACTAGTCACAGATACGCAGTATTTT.